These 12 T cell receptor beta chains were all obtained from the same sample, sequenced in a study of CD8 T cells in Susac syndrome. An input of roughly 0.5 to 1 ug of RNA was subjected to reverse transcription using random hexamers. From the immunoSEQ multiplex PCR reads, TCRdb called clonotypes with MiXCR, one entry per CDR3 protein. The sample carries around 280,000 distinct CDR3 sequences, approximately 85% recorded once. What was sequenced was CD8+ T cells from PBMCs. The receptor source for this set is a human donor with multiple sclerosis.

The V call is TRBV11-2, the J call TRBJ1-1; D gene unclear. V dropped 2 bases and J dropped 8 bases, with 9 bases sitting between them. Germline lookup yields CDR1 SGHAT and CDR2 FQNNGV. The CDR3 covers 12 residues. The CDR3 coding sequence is TGTGCCAGCAGCTTAATTAGGAGGGAAGCTTTCTTT. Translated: CASSLIRREAFF.

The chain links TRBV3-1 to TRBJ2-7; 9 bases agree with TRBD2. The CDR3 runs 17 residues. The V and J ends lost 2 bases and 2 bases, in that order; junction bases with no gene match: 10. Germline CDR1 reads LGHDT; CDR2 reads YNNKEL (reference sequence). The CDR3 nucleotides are TGTGCCAGCAGCCAATCGGGACTGGCGGGAGGGACCTACGAGCAGTACTTC. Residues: CASSQSGLAGGTYEQYF.

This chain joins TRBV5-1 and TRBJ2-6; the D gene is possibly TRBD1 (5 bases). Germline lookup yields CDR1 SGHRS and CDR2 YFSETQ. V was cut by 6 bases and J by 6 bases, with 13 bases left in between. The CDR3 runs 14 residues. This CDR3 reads CASTRIGEANVLTF. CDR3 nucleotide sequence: TGCGCCAGCACCCGGATAGGGGAGGCCAACGTCCTGACTTTC.

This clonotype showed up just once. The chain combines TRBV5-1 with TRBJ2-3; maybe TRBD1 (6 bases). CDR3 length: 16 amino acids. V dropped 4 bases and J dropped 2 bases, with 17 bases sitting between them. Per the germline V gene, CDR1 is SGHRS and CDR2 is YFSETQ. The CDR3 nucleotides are TGCGCCAGCAGCCCGGCCGGGACACGCTACACAGATACGCAGTATTTT. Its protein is CASSPAGTRYTDTQYF. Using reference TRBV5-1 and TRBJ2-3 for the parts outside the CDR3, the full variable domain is KAGVTQTPRYLIKTRGQQVTLSCSPISGHRSVSWYQQTPGQGLQFLFEYFSETQRNKGNFPGRFSGRQFSNSRSEMNVSTLELGDSALYLCASSPAGTRYTDTQYFGPGTRLTVL.

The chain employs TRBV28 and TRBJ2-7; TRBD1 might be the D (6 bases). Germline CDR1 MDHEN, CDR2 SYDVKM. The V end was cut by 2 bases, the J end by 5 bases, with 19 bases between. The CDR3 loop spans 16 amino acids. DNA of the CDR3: TGTGCCAGCAGTTTAGTAAGTGAGGGGGTTGTCGACGAGCAGTACTTC. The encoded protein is CASSLVSEGVVDEQYF.

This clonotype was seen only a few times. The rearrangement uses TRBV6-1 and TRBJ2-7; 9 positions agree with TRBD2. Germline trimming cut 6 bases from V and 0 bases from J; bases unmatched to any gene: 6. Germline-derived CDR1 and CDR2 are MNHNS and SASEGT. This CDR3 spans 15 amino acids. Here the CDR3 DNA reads TGTGCCAGCAGGCCTTCTAGCGGGGCCTCCTACGAGCAGTACTTC. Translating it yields CASRPSSGASYEQYF.

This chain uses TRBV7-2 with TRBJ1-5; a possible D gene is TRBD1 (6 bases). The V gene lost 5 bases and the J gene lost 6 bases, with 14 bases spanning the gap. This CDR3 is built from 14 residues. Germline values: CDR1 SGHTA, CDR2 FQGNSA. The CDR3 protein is CASSAGQLGQPQHF. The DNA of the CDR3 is TGTGCCAGCAGCGCTGGACAGTTGGGTCAGCCCCAGCATTTT.

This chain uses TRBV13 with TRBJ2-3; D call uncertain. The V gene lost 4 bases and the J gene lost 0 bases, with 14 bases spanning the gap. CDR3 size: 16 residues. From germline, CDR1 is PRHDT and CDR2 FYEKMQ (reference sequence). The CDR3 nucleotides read TGTGCCAGCAGCTCCGGGCCCATCACTAGCACAGATACGCAGTATTTT. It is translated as CASSSGPITSTDTQYF.

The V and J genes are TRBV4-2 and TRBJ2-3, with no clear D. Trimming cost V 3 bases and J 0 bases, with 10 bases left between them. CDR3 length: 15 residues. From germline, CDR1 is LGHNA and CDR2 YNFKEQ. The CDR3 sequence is CASSHERASTDTQYF. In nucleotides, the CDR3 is TGTGCCAGCAGCCATGAGCGAGCCAGCACAGATACGCAGTATTTT.

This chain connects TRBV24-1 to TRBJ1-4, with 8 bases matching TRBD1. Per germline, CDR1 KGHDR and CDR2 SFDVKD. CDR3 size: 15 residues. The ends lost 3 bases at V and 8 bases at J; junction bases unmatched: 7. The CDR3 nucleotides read TGTGCCACCAGTGATCCGGGCAGGGGGCACGAAAAACTGTTTTTT. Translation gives CATSDPGRGHEKLFF.

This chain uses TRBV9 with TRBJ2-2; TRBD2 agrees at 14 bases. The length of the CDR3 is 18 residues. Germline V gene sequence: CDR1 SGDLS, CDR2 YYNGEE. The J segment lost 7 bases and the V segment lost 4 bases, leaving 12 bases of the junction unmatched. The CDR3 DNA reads TGTGCCAGCAGCCCCGCCGGGACTAGCGGGAGCGAATACGGGGAGCTGTTTTTT. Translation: CASSPAGTSGSEYGELFF.

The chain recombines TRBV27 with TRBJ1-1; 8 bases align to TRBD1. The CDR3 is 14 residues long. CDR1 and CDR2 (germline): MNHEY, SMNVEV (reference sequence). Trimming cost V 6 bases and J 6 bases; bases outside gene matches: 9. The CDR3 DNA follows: TGTGCCAGCAGCTCCGGGACAGGTAACGCTGAAGCTTTCTTT. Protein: CASSSGTGNAEAFF.